This is a list of T cell receptor beta chains from one sample in a study of identical twins. Each CDR3 protein is one row after TCRdb ran MiXCR on the 5' RACE reads. This table has approximately 1.8 million distinct CDR3 sequences, less than 35% appearing once. Source material: cord blood. Receptors originate from a newborn girl in good health. Both conserved end residues are part of each CDR3. The order of the fields is J gene, clone size, D gene, V gene, CDR3 protein, CDR3 DNA. D genes are given only for firm matches. Expanded clones are given a class, and other clones once, few, many or no size at all.

TRBJ1-1	few	-	TRBV10-3	CAIKDGITEAFF	TGTGCCATCAAGGATGGGATAACTGAAGCTTTCTTT
TRBJ2-3	-	TRBD2	TRBV5-1	CASSLRLAGHGNTDTQYF	TGCGCCAGCAGCTTGAGACTAGCGGGCCACGGAAACACAGATACGCAGTATTTT
TRBJ1-5	few	-	TRBV20-1	CSARPSLNSNQPQHF	TGCAGTGCTAGGCCCTCCTTGAATAGCAATCAGCCCCAGCATTTT
TRBJ2-7	-	TRBD2	TRBV6-6	CASSYSSSGGHKQYF	TGTGCCAGCAGTTACTCGTCCAGCGGGGGCCACAAGCAGTACTTC
TRBJ2-7	few	TRBD2	TRBV20-1	CSASRSAGAGEQYF	TGCAGTGCTAGTAGGTCGGCGGGAGCGGGCGAGCAGTACTTC
TRBJ2-5	few	-	TRBV12-3/TRBV12-4	CASSSTDQEETQYF	TGTGCCAGCAGTTCCACCGACCAGGAAGAGACCCAGTACTTC
TRBJ2-4	-	TRBD2	TRBV28	CASRPPTSGRVPKNIQYF	TGTGCCAGCAGACCCCCGACTAGCGGGAGGGTGCCCAAAAACATTCAGTACTTC
TRBJ1-2	-	TRBD1	TRBV3-1	CASPQERTGGHPNYGYTF	TGTGCCAGCCCGCAAGAGAGGACAGGGGGCCATCCTAACTATGGCTACACCTTC
TRBJ2-1	few	TRBD2	TRBV7-8	CASRYSRSGGYNEQFF	TGTGCCAGCAGATATTCGCGTTCGGGAGGTTACAATGAGCAGTTCTTC
TRBJ1-2	few	TRBD1	TRBV6-6	CASSYMTGDVNYGYTF	TGTGCCAGCAGTTACATGACAGGGGACGTTAACTATGGCTACACCTTC
TRBJ1-5	-	-	TRBV6-6	CASTLRVLYSNQPQHF	TGTGCCAGCACCCTACGGGTCCTTTATAGCAATCAGCCCCAGCATTTT
TRBJ2-5	-	-	TRBV13	CASSSDSWAREEDYNEQYF	TGTGCCAGCAGCTCGGACAGCTGGGCACGGGAGGAGGACTACAATGAGCAGTACTTC
TRBJ2-3	-	-	TRBV12-3/TRBV12-4	CASSLPLALGTDTQYF	TGTGCCAGCAGTTTACCCCTAGCGCTCGGCACAGATACGCAGTATTTT
TRBJ1-2	-	-	TRBV7-2	CASSSGHANYGYTF	TGTGCCAGCAGCTCGGGACACGCTAACTATGGCTACACCTTC
TRBJ1-1	-	-	TRBV20-1	CSGTGTSQPAFF	TGCAGTGGAACCGGGACATCTCAGCCGGCTTTCTTT
TRBJ1-1	-	-	TRBV27	CASNQFMNTEAFF	TGTGCCAGTAACCAGTTCATGAACACTGAAGCTTTCTTT
TRBJ1-1	-	-	TRBV29-1	CSVETGSLNTEAFF	TGCAGCGTGGAAACGGGATCCTTAAACACTGAAGCTTTCTTT
TRBJ1-2	few	-	TRBV28	CASRLGRLRYGYTF	TGTGCCAGCAGATTGGGACGTCTCCGCTATGGCTACACCTTC
TRBJ2-2	-	-	TRBV10-3	CAISYNGNTGELFF	TGTGCCATCAGTTACAACGGGAACACCGGGGAGCTGTTTTTT
TRBJ2-2	-	TRBD2	TRBV7-9	CASSSSGPLTGELFF	TGTGCCAGCAGCTCTAGCGGGCCTCTCACCGGGGAGCTGTTTTTT
TRBJ1-2	few	TRBD1	TRBV4-1	CASSQDRTGFVYGYTF	TGCGCCAGCAGCCAAGATCGGACAGGGTTTGTCTATGGCTACACCTTC
TRBJ2-1	few	TRBD2	TRBV6-5	CASRSGTTYNEQFF	TGTGCCAGCAGATCCGGGACTACTTACAATGAGCAGTTCTTC
TRBJ1-3	once	-	TRBV2	CASSETVLGSGNTIYF	TGTGCCAGCAGTGAAACGGTCTTGGGCTCTGGAAACACCATATATTTT
TRBJ2-4	few	-	TRBV28	CASSLYGTAKNIQYF	TGTGCCAGCAGTTTATACGGGACAGCCAAAAACATTCAGTACTTC
TRBJ2-5	-	-	TRBV3-1	CASRRIAAQETQYF	TGTGCCAGCAGACGCATCGCAGCTCAAGAGACCCAGTACTTC
TRBJ2-1	-	TRBD1	TRBV2	CASSGGQAYNEQFF	TGTGCCAGCAGTGGAGGACAGGCCTACAATGAGCAGTTCTTC
TRBJ2-7	few	TRBD2	TRBV7-9	CASSLGKTSRSYEQYF	TGTGCCAGCAGCTTAGGGAAGACTAGCCGCTCCTACGAGCAGTACTTC
TRBJ2-5	few	-	TRBV9	CASSARGAGETQYF	TGTGCCAGCAGCGCCCGGGGGGCCGGGGAGACCCAGTACTTC
TRBJ1-1	-	-	TRBV18	CASSPRGAENTEAFF	TGTGCCAGCTCACCACGGGGCGCGGAGAACACTGAAGCTTTCTTT
TRBJ1-1	few	-	TRBV3-1	CASAKYPGTMNTEAFF	TGTGCCAGCGCAAAATACCCAGGGACCATGAACACTGAAGCTTTCTTT
TRBJ2-1	few	-	TRBV24-1	CATPFPQGRISYNEQFF	TGTGCCACCCCTTTCCCCCAAGGACGTATATCCTACAATGAGCAGTTCTTC
TRBJ2-3	-	-	TRBV28	CASTGGTTLTDTQYF	TGTGCCAGCACCGGCGGGACGACCCTCACAGATACGCAGTATTTT
TRBJ2-7	few	-	TRBV5-1	CASRITGTIGYEQYF	TGCGCCAGCAGGATAACCGGGACAATCGGCTACGAGCAGTACTTC
TRBJ1-5	-	-	TRBV28	CASRLKSFVYSNQPQHF	TGTGCCAGCAGGCTAAAGAGTTTCGTGTATAGCAATCAGCCCCAGCATTTT
TRBJ2-7	few	TRBD1	TRBV6-6	CASSKQGASYEQYF	TGTGCCAGCAGCAAACAGGGGGCTAGTTACGAGCAGTACTTC